The 15 T cell receptor beta chains below all came from one sample that was sequenced in a study of cytomegalovirus exposure and HLA in healthy donors. PCR employed 60 Vbeta and 13 Jbeta primers. Clones were sequenced by immunoSEQ multiplex PCR, and TCRdb holds only the in-frame ones, with some missing. The sample has 200,000 to 250,000 clones; over 70% are singletons. Sequencing was performed on PBMCs. The receptors come from a woman aged 55-75 years in good health and CMV-seropositive.

This clone was recorded once. This chain joins TRBV10-1 and TRBJ1-1; D gene uncertain. V lost 3 bases to trimming and J lost 3 bases, with 8 bases between them. Germline V gene data show CDR1 as WNHNN and CDR2 as SYGVQD (reference sequence). This CDR3 is 13 amino acids long. In nucleotides, the CDR3 is TGCGCCAGCAGTGAAAATCGTTACACTGAAGCTTTCTTT. It yields the protein CASSENRYTEAFF.

This clone occurred once. The rearrangement links TRBV27 to TRBJ2-1; 8 positions match TRBD2. The V gene's germline CDR1 is MNHEY and CDR2 SMNVEV (reference sequence). V was pared by 5 bases and J by 6 bases, with 12 bases of the junction left unmatched. This CDR3 contains 16 residues. The DNA of the CDR3 is TGTGCCAGCAGTGCCTCGACACGGGGGGGGGCCAATGAGCAGTTCTTC. This translates into CASSASTRGGANEQFF.

The V call is TRBV5-1, the J call TRBJ2-2; 8 nucleotides agree with TRBD1. This CDR3 comprises 15 residues. V lost 2 bases, J lost 2 bases, and 2 bases stayed unmatched. The germline V gene encodes CDR1 SGHRS and CDR2 YFSETQ. The CDR3 DNA follows: TGCGCCAGCAGCTTATCAGGGGGCAACACCGGGGAGCTGTTTTTT. This encodes CASSLSGGNTGELFF.

V gene TRBV14 combines with J gene TRBJ2-1, with 11 bases aligning to TRBD2. Trimming cost V 4 bases and J 7 bases; bases outside gene matches: 12. The germline V gene has CDR1 SGHDN and CDR2 FVKESK. The CDR3 extends over 17 amino acids. In nucleotides, the CDR3 is TGTGCCAGCAGCCCCTTGACTAGCGGGGTTGTCAGGAATGAGCAGTTCTTC. Amino acid sequence: CASSPLTSGVVRNEQFF. Using reference TRBV14 and TRBJ2-1 for the parts outside the CDR3, the full variable domain is EAGVTQFPSHSVIEKGQTVTLRCDPISGHDNLYWYRRVMGKEIKFLLHFVKESKQDESGMPNNRFLAERTGGTYSTLKVQPAELEDSGVYFCASSPLTSGVVRNEQFFGPGTRLTVL.

This clone was found a few times. The chain has TRBV7-9 and TRBJ1-5, with TRBD1 identical over 10 bases. Germline CDR1 reads SEHNR; CDR2 reads FQNEAQ (reference sequence). V shed 3 bases and J 11 bases; nucleotides not matched to a gene: 4. The CDR3 covers 13 residues. CDR3 amino acids: CASSFGTGEAQHF. DNA for the CDR3: TGTGCCAGCAGCTTCGGGACAGGGGAGGCCCAGCATTTT.

This chain joins TRBV19 and TRBJ2-1; 9 bases map to TRBD2. This CDR3 is built from 15 residues. The germline gives CDR1 LNHDA, CDR2 SQIVND (reference sequence). V lost 5 bases to trimming and J lost 5 bases; unmatched junction nucleotides: 7. This chain's CDR3 is CASSGRSGGNNEQFF. The CDR3 DNA sequence: TGTGCCAGTAGTGGCCGAAGCGGGGGGAACAATGAGCAGTTCTTC.

This chain uses TRBV6-5 with TRBJ1-1; D is undetermined. Germline CDR1 reads MNHEY; CDR2 reads SVGAGI. CDR3 length: 13 residues. The V gene lost 4 bases and the J gene lost 0 bases, with 6 bases spanning the gap. The CDR3 coding sequence is TGTGCCAGCAGTTCCACAGTGAACACTGAAGCTTTCTTT. Protein sequence: CASSSTVNTEAFF.

The rearrangement uses TRBV7-7 and TRBJ2-5; 8 bases are a match to TRBD2. V shed 5 bases and J 4 bases; nucleotides not matched to a gene: 12. Germline CDR1 is SSHAT and CDR2 is FNYEAQ (reference sequence). The CDR3 sequence is 16 residues long. CDR3 coding DNA: TGTGCCAGCAGCCCCGGGGGGAGCGGGGGACGAGAGACCCAGTACTTC. As protein: CASSPGGSGGRETQYF.

A remark on this clone: The junction does not match germline at one end; this may be a read error. The gene calls are TRBV28 and TRBJ1-1, with a tentative D call TRBD1 (6 bases). CDR1 MDHEN and CDR2 SYDVKM come from the germline V gene. This CDR3 has 14 residues. The CDR3 DNA follows: TGTGCCAGCAGTTTAGGACAGCCGAACACTGAAGTTTTCTTT. It specifies CASSLGQPNTEVFF.

The chain combines TRBV5-6 with TRBJ2-3; D is possibly TRBD2 (5 bases). V dropped 0 bases and J dropped 2 bases, with 13 bases sitting between them. From germline, CDR1 is SGHDT and CDR2 YYEEEE. The CDR3 covers 16 residues. This chain's CDR3 is CASSLEVSRDTDTQYF. The DNA of the CDR3 is TGTGCCAGCAGCTTGGAAGTTTCTCGGGACACAGATACGCAGTATTTT.

This clone is a singleton in its sample. The rearrangement joins TRBV6-1 to TRBJ2-1; 11 bases align to TRBD2. CDR3 length: 15 residues. Germline-derived CDR1 and CDR2 are MNHNS and SASEGT. Trimming at V came to 2 bases and at J to 8 bases, leaving 5 bases not matched to a gene. The chain's CDR3 is CASSEKTSGRDEQFF. The CDR3 DNA reads TGTGCCAGCAGTGAAAAAACTAGCGGGAGAGATGAGCAGTTCTTC.

This chain links TRBV7-2 with TRBJ1-4; 8 nucleotides line up with TRBD1. Per the germline V gene, CDR1 is SGHTA and CDR2 is FQGNSA. The CDR3 loop spans 14 amino acids. V gave up 1 base and J gave up 8 bases; unmatched junction bases: 3. In nucleotides, the CDR3 is TGTGCCAGCAGCTTAGGGACAGGGAGGGAAAAACTGTTTTTT. Amino acids: CASSLGTGREKLFF.

The CDR3 DNA reads TGCGCCAGCAGCCCACAGGGGGCTGGTAATGAAAAACTGTTTTTT. Translating it yields CASSPQGAGNEKLFF. This chain links TRBV5-1 with TRBJ1-4, with TRBD1 matching 9 bases. The CDR3 covers 15 residues. Trimming took 4 bases from V and 4 from J; bases not matched to a gene: 5. Germline V gene sequence: CDR1 SGHRS, CDR2 YFSETQ.

CDR3 residues: CASSPLVSGTDTQYF. Here the CDR3 DNA reads TGTGCCAGCAGCCCACTGGTATCTGGCACAGATACGCAGTATTTT. The gene calls are TRBV11-2 and TRBJ2-3; no reliable D call. This CDR3 contains 15 residues. Trimming took off 5 bases at V and 1 base at J, with 13 bases between the two ends. CDR1 is SGHAT, CDR2 FQNNGV, per germline.

The V gene is TRBV11-2, the J gene TRBJ1-2; D uncertain. The CDR3 runs 16 residues. Germline values: CDR1 SGHAT, CDR2 FQNNGV. V was cut by 1 base and J by 3 bases, with 15 bases left in between. CDR3 coding DNA: TGTGCCAGCAGCTTAGGTTGGGGAAGCGGCGACTATGGCTACACCTTC. Translating gives CASSLGWGSGDYGYTF.